Given below is one T cell receptor (beta chain) in context. Its specificity is unknown. The data belong to a study of cytomegalovirus exposure and HLA in healthy donors. Study conclusions and caveats: Cytomegalovirus association was listed for 170 or so TCR beta chains. Sequencing likely produced, as an artifact, a cluster of highly shared sequence variants.

Trimming at V came to 5 bases and at J to 3 bases, leaving 1 base not matched to a gene. This CDR3 has 13 residues. Germline V lookup: CDR1 ENHRY, CDR2 SYGVKD. A multiplex PCR was run with 60 Vbeta primers and 13 Jbeta primers. The repertoire was sequenced with immunoSEQ multiplex PCR; TCRdb's copy has only in-frame clones and lacks some. The specimen's table records some 84,000 clones. Sequencing was done on a sample of PBMCs. The origin of this receptor is a man aged 50 to 60 in good health and CMV-seronegative. V and J are TRBV10-3 and TRBJ1-3, with TRBD1 matching 7 bases. The CDR3 DNA is TGTGCCATCAGTAGGGACAGTGGAAACACCATATATTTT. Its translation is CAISRDSGNTIYF.